What follows is one T cell receptor beta chain and its context. Its antigen remains unidentified. This CDR3 is built from 14 residues. Germline CDR1 is SGHRS and CDR2 is YFSETQ. The ends were cut back, 5 bases at V and 2 bases at J, with 13 bases in the middle. Researchers took RNA transcripts and amplified TCR beta CDR3 regions from them. The first-round RT-PCR employed HTBI primers together with the Qiagen OneStep RT-PCR kit. A multiplex PCR was then performed as the second round. MiXCR, applied by TCRdb to the multiplex PCR reads, yields one record per CDR3 protein. Found here are more than 550,000 distinct CDR3 sequences, about 41% of them singletons; the top ten hold under 3.5%. This sample was taken from a study of Graves' ophthalmopathy and Graves' hyperthyroidism. In the study overall: Peripheral blood sampling preceded any treatment and occurred at initial diagnosis. Study-level findings and limits: Appearing in blood as well were most expanded thyroid clonotypes above 0.001 frequency. The model predicted progression of ophthalmopathy with a sensitivity of 60% to 71%, and its specificity was around 72%.

The chain uses TRBV5-1 and TRBJ2-5; D unclear. This TCR came from an adult man with Graves' ophthalmopathy. Sequenced input: peripheral blood. The CDR3 DNA is TGCGCCAGCAGAGATGGCCTGGGACAAGAGACCCAGTACTTC. Protein sequence: CASRDGLGQETQYF.